Below, one T cell receptor beta chain is given with its context. Trimming cost V 0 bases and J 2 bases, with 11 bases left between them. CDR1 and CDR2 from the germline V gene are MGHRA and YSYEKL. The CDR3 is made up of 15 amino acids. This sample is part of a study of blood T cell repertoires in COVID-19. Turning to the study itself: Some COVID-19 samples were acute and others convalescent; all came from the United States, Italy and Spain.

Only in-frame clones appear in the TCRdb table, and some are missing; sequencing was by immunoSEQ multiplex PCR. This table holds 140,000 to 150,000 clones, almost 85% found once. The receptor was isolated from a human donor with acute or convalescent COVID-19. The donor label of this sample is uncertain. V is TRBV4-1 and J is TRBJ2-7, with D perhaps TRBD2 (5 bases). The specimen was peripheral blood. CDR3 nucleotide sequence: TGCGCCAGCAGCCAAGATGAGGGCGGAGCCTACGAGCAGTACTTC. Protein: CASSQDEGGAYEQYF.